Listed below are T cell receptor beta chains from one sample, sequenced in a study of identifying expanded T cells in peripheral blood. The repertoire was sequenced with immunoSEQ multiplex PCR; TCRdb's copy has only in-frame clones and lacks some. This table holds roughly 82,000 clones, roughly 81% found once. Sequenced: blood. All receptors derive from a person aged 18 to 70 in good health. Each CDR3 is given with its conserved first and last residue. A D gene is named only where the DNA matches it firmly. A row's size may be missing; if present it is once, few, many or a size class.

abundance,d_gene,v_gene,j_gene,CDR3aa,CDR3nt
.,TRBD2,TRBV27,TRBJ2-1,CASRPGLEDNEQFF,TGTGCCAGCAGGCCGGGACTAGAGGACAATGAGCAGTTCTTC
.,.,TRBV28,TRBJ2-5,CASSLFPNYQETQYF,TGTGCCAGCAGTTTATTTCCGAACTACCAAGAGACCCAGTACTTC
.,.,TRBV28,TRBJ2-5,CASSSGTEETQYF,TGTGCCAGCAGCTCTGGGACCGAAGAGACCCAGTACTTC
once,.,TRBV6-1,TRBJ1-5,CASSRGATGDQPQHF,TGTGCCAGCAGTCGAGGAGCCACGGGGGATCAGCCCCAGCATTTT
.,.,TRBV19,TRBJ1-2,CASSPRGTSYTF,TGTGCCAGTAGTCCAAGGGGGACAAGCTACACCTTC
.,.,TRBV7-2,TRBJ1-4,CASSLRGTTNEKLFF,TGTGCCAGCAGCTTACGGGGCACGACTAATGAAAAACTGTTTTTT
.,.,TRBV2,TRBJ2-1,CASSEELRRNEQFF,TGTGCCAGCAGTGAGGAGCTCCGACGTAATGAGCAGTTCTTC
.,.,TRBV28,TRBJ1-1,CASTSESLEAFF,TGTGCCAGCACCTCGGAGAGCTTAGAAGCTTTCTTT
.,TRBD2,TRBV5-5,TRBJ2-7,CASSLYLAGAVEQYF,TGTGCCAGCAGCTTGTACCTAGCGGGAGCTGTGGAGCAGTACTTC
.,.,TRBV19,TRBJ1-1,CASSIRDTEAFF,TGTGCCAGTAGTATTCGGGACACTGAAGCTTTCTTT
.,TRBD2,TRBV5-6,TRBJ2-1,CASSFGRTSSYNEQFF,TGTGCCAGCAGCTTTGGACGGACTAGCTCCTACAATGAGCAGTTCTTC
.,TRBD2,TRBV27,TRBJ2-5,CASSSGTSERLETQYF,TGTGCCAGCAGTTCCGGGACTAGCGAGAGGTTGGAGACCCAGTACTTC
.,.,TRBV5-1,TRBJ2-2,CASSPNGGRNTGELFF,TGCGCCAGCAGCCCCAATGGGGGGCGGAACACCGGGGAGCTGTTTTTT
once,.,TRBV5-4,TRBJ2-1,CASSLDSVAYNEQFF,TGTGCCAGCAGCTTGGATTCCGTGGCGTACAATGAGCAGTTCTTC
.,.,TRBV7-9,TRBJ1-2,CASSLAEPVSYGYTF,TGTGCCAGCAGCTTAGCGGAGCCGGTCTCATATGGCTACACCTTC
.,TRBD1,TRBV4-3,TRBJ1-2,CASSQDHRGYGYTF,TGCGCCAGCAGCCAAGATCACAGGGGCTATGGCTACACCTTC
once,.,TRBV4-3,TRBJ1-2,CASSPDWAGKSYGYTF,TGCGCCAGCAGCCCGGACTGGGCAGGGAAAAGTTATGGCTACACCTTC
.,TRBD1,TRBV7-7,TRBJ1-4,CASSSDRGPEKLFF,TGTGCTAGCAGCTCCGACAGGGGGCCCGAAAAACTGTTTTTT
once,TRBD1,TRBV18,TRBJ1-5,CASSQGQGGNQPQHF,TGTGCCAGCTCGCAAGGACAGGGAGGCAATCAGCCCCAGCATTTT
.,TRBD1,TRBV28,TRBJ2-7,CASSLQGTGVEQYF,TGTGCCAGCAGTTTACAAGGGACAGGGGTCGAGCAGTACTTC
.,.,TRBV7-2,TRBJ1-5,CASSLSLGDNQPQHF,TGTGCCAGCAGCTTGTCATTAGGGGACAATCAGCCCCAGCATTTT
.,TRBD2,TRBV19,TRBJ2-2,CASNDRTRRGAGELFF,TGTGCCAGTAACGATAGGACTAGGCGTGGCGCCGGGGAGCTGTTTTTT
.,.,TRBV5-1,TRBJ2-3,CASSSKPSPDTQYF,TGCGCCAGCAGCTCCAAGCCCAGCCCAGATACGCAGTATTTT
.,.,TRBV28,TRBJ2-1,CATQTLRELQFF,TGTGCCACCCAAACGCTGCGCGAATTGCAGTTCTTC
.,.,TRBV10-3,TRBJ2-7,CAISPRDTGTYEQYF,TGTGCCATCAGTCCCCGGGACACCGGGACCTACGAGCAGTACTTC
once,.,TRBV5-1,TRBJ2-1,CASSLNDNEQFF,TGCGCCAGCAGCTTGAACGACAATGAGCAGTTCTTC
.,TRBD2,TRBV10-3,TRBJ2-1,CAISGGLAGGNEQFF,TGTGCCATCAGTGGGGGACTAGCGGGAGGCAATGAGCAGTTCTTC
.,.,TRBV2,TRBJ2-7,CASSGHLALYEQYF,TGTGCCAGCAGTGGTCATCTAGCCCTCTACGAGCAGTACTTC
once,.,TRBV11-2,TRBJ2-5,CASSLEGAETQYF,TGTGCCAGCAGCTTAGAAGGGGCTGAGACCCAGTACTTC
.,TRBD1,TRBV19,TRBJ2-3,CASSPLDRADTQYF,TGTGCCAGTAGTCCCCTAGACAGGGCGGATACGCAGTATTTT
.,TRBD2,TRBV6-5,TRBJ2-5,CASSGSGASQETQYF,TGTGCCAGCAGCGGTAGCGGGGCCAGCCAGGAGACCCAGTACTTC
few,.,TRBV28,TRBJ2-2,CASSFHGTPGELFF,TGTGCCAGCAGTTTCCACGGGACCCCCGGGGAGCTGTTTTTT
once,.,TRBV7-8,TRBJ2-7,CASSLGQEYEQYF,TGTGCCAGCAGCTTAGGACAAGAGTACGAGCAGTACTTC
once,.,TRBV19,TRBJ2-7,CATGDSRSGSYEQYF,TGTGCCACCGGGGACTCAAGATCGGGGTCCTACGAGCAGTACTTC
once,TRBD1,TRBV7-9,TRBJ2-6,CASSLPGQPFSGANVLTF,TGTGCCAGCAGCTTACCGGGACAGCCTTTCTCTGGGGCCAACGTCCTGACTTTC
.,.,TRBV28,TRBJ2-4,CASRGLAKNIQYF,TGTGCCAGCAGGGGTCTAGCCAAAAACATTCAGTACTTC
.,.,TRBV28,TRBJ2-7,CASSARLEQYF,TGTGCCAGCAGCGCCCGCCTCGAGCAGTACTTC
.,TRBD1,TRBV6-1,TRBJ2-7,CASSSRDRAYEQYF,TGTGCCAGCAGTTCCCGGGACAGAGCCTACGAGCAGTACTTC
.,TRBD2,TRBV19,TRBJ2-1,CASSIDRLAGYNEQFF,TGTGCCAGTAGTATAGATCGACTAGCTGGGTACAATGAGCAGTTCTTC
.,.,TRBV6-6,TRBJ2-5,CASSYVFETQYF,TGTGCCAGCAGTTACGTTTTTGAGACCCAGTACTTC
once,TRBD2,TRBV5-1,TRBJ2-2,CASSLLTSQGAGELFF,TGCGCCAGCAGCTTGCTGACTAGCCAGGGTGCCGGGGAGCTGTTTTTT
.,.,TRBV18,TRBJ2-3,CASSLPITLGGETDTQYF,TGTGCCAGCTCACTACCAATAACTCTAGGGGGAGAAACAGATACGCAGTATTTT
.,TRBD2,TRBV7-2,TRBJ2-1,CASSSTSGDYNEQFF,TGTGCCAGCAGCTCCACTAGCGGGGATTACAATGAGCAGTTCTTC
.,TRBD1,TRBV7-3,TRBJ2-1,CASSLTGTGEGEQFF,TGTGCCAGCAGCTTAACTGGGACAGGGGAGGGTGAGCAGTTCTTC
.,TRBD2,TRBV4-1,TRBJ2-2,CASSQDRLAGGFDTGELFF,TGCGCCAGCAGCCAAGATAGACTAGCGGGAGGGTTCGACACCGGGGAGCTGTTTTTT
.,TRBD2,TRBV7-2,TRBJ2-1,CASSPFSGSSYNEQFF,TGTGCCAGCAGCCCCTTTAGCGGGAGCTCCTACAATGAGCAGTTCTTC
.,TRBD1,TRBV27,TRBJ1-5,CATSQGTGPQHF,TGTGCCACCTCACAGGGGACCGGGCCCCAGCATTTT